The 18 T cell receptor beta chains below all came from one sample that was sequenced in a study of T-cell memory formation after mild COVID-19. TCRdb processed the 5' RACE reads anew with MiXCR; each CDR3 protein has one entry. The table lists 200,000 to 250,000 distinct CDR3 sequences, roughly a tenth of them singletons. The sample consisted of PBMCs or a T cell subset sorted from them (not recorded which). The receptors originated from a man between 18 and 35 years old who had mild COVID-19 (a few samples of this study predate the infection). Cell type and time point are not known.

In nucleotides, the CDR3 is TGCGCCAGCAGCCAATCCGCAGGGGGTGGATCCTACAATGAGCAGTTCTTC. Protein: CASSQSAGGGSYNEQFF. The chain joins TRBV4-3 to TRBJ2-1; 7 bases match TRBD1. The CDR3 runs to 17 residues. Germline-derived CDR1 and CDR2 are LGHNA and YSLEER. Trimming took 2 bases from V and 1 from J; bases not matched to a gene: 8.

The table lists this clonotype with a few counts. The chain is built from TRBV20-1 and TRBJ1-1; D unresolved. Germline CDR1 reads DFQATT; CDR2 reads SNEGSKA (reference sequence). V gave up 2 bases and J gave up 0 bases, with 4 bases separating them. The CDR3 extends over 12 amino acids. The CDR3 region is CSARPMNTEAFF. Written as DNA, the CDR3 is TGCAGTGCTAGACCGATGAACACTGAAGCTTTCTTT.

This clonotype was seen only a few times. The genes are TRBV7-2 and TRBJ1-2; possibly TRBD1 for D (5 bases). This CDR3 has 14 amino acids. Germline V lookup: CDR1 SGHTA, CDR2 FQGNSA. The V end was cut by 5 bases, the J end by 1 base, with 11 bases between. This CDR3 is CASSPDNINYGYTF. The DNA for the CDR3 is TGTGCCAGCAGCCCGGACAACATTAACTATGGCTACACCTTC.

This clonotype was detected a few times. CDR3 amino acids: CAISAEQDNNEQFF. The CDR3 DNA reads as TGTGCCATCAGTGCAGAACAGGATAACAATGAGCAGTTCTTC. This chain connects TRBV10-3 to TRBJ2-1, with a possible D match to TRBD1 (5 bases). This CDR3 comprises 14 residues. CDR1 ENHRY and CDR2 SYGVKD come from the germline V gene. Trimming cost V 4 bases and J 5 bases, with 12 bases left between them.

The V and J genes are TRBV5-6 and TRBJ1-2, with unresolved D. The V gene lost 4 bases and the J gene lost 5 bases, with 9 bases spanning the gap. The CDR3 runs 12 residues. Germline CDR1 SGHDT, CDR2 YYEEEE. The CDR3 spells CASSEGIYGYTF. As DNA, the CDR3 is TGTGCCAGCAGCGAAGGGATTTATGGCTACACCTTC.

Note on this clonotype: Relative to the germline gene, one junction end is altered; a read error may explain this. This chain joins TRBV5-1 and TRBJ2-5, with D perhaps matching TRBD1 or TRBD2 (5 bases each). CDR1 is SGHRS and CDR2 is YFSETQ in the germline V gene. This CDR3 is 17 amino acids long. This chain's CDR3 is CSSSRPARDGLQETQYF. The CDR3 DNA reads TGCTCCAGCAGCCGACCCGCCCGGGACGGACTCCAAGAGACCCAGTACTTC.

The gene calls are TRBV5-1 and TRBJ2-3; 8 nucleotides align to TRBD2. Germline-derived CDR1 and CDR2 are SGHRS and YFSETQ. CDR3 length: 14 residues. The ends lost 4 bases at V and 4 bases at J; junction bases unmatched: 5. CDR3 nucleotides: TGCGCCAGCAGCCCCGGGGGGGGAGCAGATACGCAGTATTTT. Amino acid sequence: CASSPGGGADTQYF.

This clonotype was counted a few times. V and J are TRBV4-3 and TRBJ2-2, with D possibly TRBD1 on 5 matching bases. This CDR3 has 14 amino acids. The germline V gene has CDR1 LGHNA and CDR2 YSLEER. V lost 7 bases and J 4 bases, leaving 13 bases between the germline ends. The CDR3 sequence: CASNKGLTTGELFF. The CDR3 nucleotides are TGCGCCAGCAATAAGGGGTTGACCACCGGGGAGCTGTTTTTT.

This clonotype was picked up a small number of times. This rearrangement joins TRBV3-1 to TRBJ2-1, with D possibly being TRBD2 (6 bases). V was cut by 1 base and J by 6 bases, with 16 bases left in between. This CDR3 spans 16 amino acids. Germline loops: CDR1 LGHDT, CDR2 YNNKEL (reference sequence). The CDR3 DNA is TGTGCCAGCAGCCAAGCACCGACTAGAAAAAGCAATGAGCAGTTCTTC. The encoded protein is CASSQAPTRKSNEQFF.

This clonotype was counted ten times or more. The chain links TRBV7-2 to TRBJ1-2, with TRBD1 as a possible D gene (5 bases). The CDR3 contains 17 residues. Germline CDR1 is SGHTA and CDR2 is FQGNSA. Trimming took off 6 bases at V and 1 base at J, with 21 bases between the two ends. The CDR3 DNA reads TGTGCCAGCAGTAGAGAGGGGAGCCTAGACAGTAACTATGGCTACACCTTC. It codes for CASSREGSLDSNYGYTF.

This clonotype has only a few counts. This chain links TRBV6-5 with TRBJ1-2, with 9 bases lining up with TRBD1. The CDR3 has 13 residues. Germline loops: CDR1 MNHEY, CDR2 SVGAGI. With 8 bases clipped from V and 7 bases from J, the junction kept 8 bases outside the gene matches. CDR3 DNA sequence: TGTGCCAGCGCCATTGGGACAGGGAGTGGCTACACCTTC. As protein: CASAIGTGSGYTF.

Ten or more counts support this clonotype. V usage is TRBV6-6 and J usage is TRBJ1-3, with D possibly TRBD1 on 6 matching bases. CDR3 size: 14 residues. Germline lookup yields CDR1 MNHNY and CDR2 SVGAGI (reference sequence). Deletions cut 6 bases from V and 0 bases from J, with 9 bases between. The CDR3 loop reads CASRPGHSGNTIYF. CDR3 nucleotide sequence: TGTGCCAGCAGGCCGGGACACTCTGGAAACACCATATATTTT.

CDR3 loop: CSGKDNLGTDTQYF. The CDR3 DNA is TGCAGCGGGAAGGACAACCTTGGCACAGATACGCAGTATTTT. This chain uses TRBV29-1 with TRBJ2-3; TRBD1 is a possible D gene (5 bases). Germline V gene lookup returns CDR1 SQVTM and CDR2 ANQGSEA. Trimming took 7 bases from V and 1 from J, leaving 15 bases between them. The CDR3 has 14 residues.

The genes are TRBV18 and TRBJ1-1, with 7 nucleotides matching TRBD1. The CDR3 totals 13 residues. Germline V gene data show CDR1 as KGHSH and CDR2 as LQKENI. With 7 bases clipped from V and 1 base from J, the junction kept 3 bases outside the gene matches. DNA of the CDR3: TGTGCCAGCTGGGGGACAGAGAACACTGAAGCTTTCTTT. This gives the protein CASWGTENTEAFF. Based on the CDR3 plus reference TRBV18 and TRBJ1-1, the full variable domain is NAGVMQNPRHLVRRRGQEARLRCSPMKGHSHVYWYRQLPEEGLKFMVYLQKENIIDESGMPKERFSAEFPKEGPSILRIQQVVRGDSAAYFCASWGTENTEAFFGQGTRLTVV.

This clonotype was recorded once. The chain recombines TRBV5-1 with TRBJ2-2; D gene unclear. V dropped 2 bases and J dropped 1 base, with 9 bases sitting between them. Germline V CDR1 and CDR2: SGHRS, YFSETQ. This CDR3 region has 15 residues. The DNA of the CDR3 is TGCGCCAGCAGCTTAAGTCCGGGGAACACCGGGGAGCTGTTTTTT. Encoded protein: CASSLSPGNTGELFF.

This clonotype was counted a few times. This chain connects TRBV7-2 to TRBJ2-7; D remains ambiguous. The CDR3 totals 14 residues. In germline, CDR1 is SGHTA, CDR2 FQGNSA. Trimming pared 4 bases from V and 3 bases from J, leaving 13 bases between. CDR3 protein: CASSSRSGLYEQYF. The CDR3 DNA sequence: TGTGCCAGCAGCTCGCGCTCCGGGCTCTACGAGCAGTACTTC.

This rearrangement joins TRBV7-2 to TRBJ2-1, with 7 bases aligning to TRBD2. This CDR3 comprises 14 residues. Germline values: CDR1 SGHTA, CDR2 FQGNSA. J gave up 7 bases and V 2 bases, and 5 bases lay outside the gene matches. The CDR3 loop reads CASSLRAGGNEQFF. CDR3 nucleotides: TGTGCCAGCAGCTTAAGGGCCGGGGGGAATGAGCAGTTCTTC.

The chain carries TRBV11-2 and TRBJ2-5; weak D call: TRBD2 (5 bases). Deletions cut 4 bases from V and 6 bases from J, with 9 bases between. Germline values: CDR1 SGHAT, CDR2 FQNNGV. The CDR3 has 12 residues. CDR3 bases: TGTGCCAGCAGCTCCCGGGGTCAGACCCAGTACTTC. Translation gives CASSSRGQTQYF.